Sequencing of this T cell receptor (beta chain) was carried out in a study of OX40 agonist ivuxolimab in advanced cancers. Study details: Ivuxolimab doses were 0.01, 0.1, 0.3, 1.5, 3 or 10 mg/kg every 2 weeks.

Germline CDR1 and CDR2: SSHAT and FNYEAQ (reference sequence). Trimming left V 5 bases short and J 0 bases short, with 15 bases between. The CDR3 totals 16 residues. Repertoires were generated with immunoSEQ multiplex PCR, while TCRdb's copy carries only in-frame clones and drops some. The sample has roughly 34,000 clones, around 90% seen once; the top ten hold roughly 0.92%. The specimen comprised CD4+ or CD8+ T cells sorted from blood, sampled in a trial of the OX40 agonist ivuxolimab. The TCR sequence derives from an adult with an advanced solid tumor such as melanoma, head and neck, liver or kidney cancer. The chain has TRBV7-7 and TRBJ2-3; D is possibly TRBD1 or TRBD2 (5 bases each). This CDR3 reads CASSLGASSSTDTQYF. The CDR3 bases are TGTGCCAGCAGCCTTGGGGCTAGCAGTAGCACAGATACGCAGTATTTT.